This entry is about one TCR beta chain. Its antigen specificity is not known. Within one base of it there is no much larger clone, and no base qualities were kept. What this sample's treatment or condition label stands for: allogeneic hematopoietic cell transplantation with graft depleted of TCRalphabeta T cells and CD19 B cells. The transplant recipients were children given TCRalphabeta/CD19-depleted allogeneic hematopoietic cell grafts. Library prep was done by PCR. The sequencing machine was an Illumina HiSeq 2500. Molecular barcoding was employed in the preparation of TCR libraries, with unique molecular identifiers being used to normalize TCRbeta repertoire quantification. TCRdb ran its own pipeline on the public reads, namely fastp trimming at Q25 and MiXCR clone calling, and kept in-frame beta chains. Rows are combined by CDR3 protein, so each entry shows the most common genes and DNA. The sample table shows about 830,000 distinct CDR3 sequences, and approximately 15% are seen once. Approximately 4.5% of the sample goes to the ten largest clones.

The sample comes from a study of T-cell reconstitution after alpha-beta-depleted transplantation in children (TCRdb year 2016). For the study in its entirety: The study quantitatively tracked T-cell immune reconstitution after TCRalphabeta/CD19-depleted allogeneic hematopoietic cell transplantation in children using TCR repertoire profiling.

Overall study results and their limits: The frequencies of hyperexpanded clones fell over the following months, and after one year, T-cell counts and TCRbeta diversity were mostly attributed to newly produced T cells. In some patients, the high TCRbeta diversity seen at day 60 was put down to recipient T cells and intrathymic progenitors that had survived conditioning. The apparently early recovery of alphabetaT-cell counts about two months after transplant reportedly depended on only several hundred rapidly expanded clones that came from non-depleted graft cells.

This clonotype was sampled from a male patient under 18 who had a stem cell transplant for acute lymphoblastic leukemia, so the T cells may come from the graft donor. This specimen was PBMCs, mostly from graft donor cells, taken 360 days after TCRalphabeta/CD19-depleted stem cell transplant.

The base sequence is TGTGCCAGCAGCTTAGGAAGCCGGTCGGTGGGTAGCGGAAGCACCGGGGAGCTGTTTTTT. This gives the protein CASSLGSRSVGSGSTGELFF. The chain was built from TRBV11-2 and TRBJ2-2, and perhaps TRBD2 as D gene, on 6 matching bases. V drops 1 base and J drops 4 bases, leaving 25 bases in between. There are 20 amino acids in the CDR3, from cysteine to phenylalanine inclusive. The sequence is cut down to CDR3 DNA, 60 bases in frame from base 1. Looking up the germline V gene yields CDR1 SGHAT and CDR2 FQNNGV.